This TCR beta chain appears in the sequencing data of a study of blood T cell repertoires in COVID-19. TCRdb's table, derived via immunoSEQ multiplex PCR, lists solely in-frame clones and lacks some. The sample lists 150,000 to 180,000 clones, roughly 83% seen once, with about 12% in the top ten. V was pared by 3 bases and J by 4 bases, with 3 bases of the junction left unmatched. CDR3 length equals 14 residues. Germline loops: CDR1 SEHNR, CDR2 FQNEAQ (reference sequence). The chain is built from TRBV7-9 and TRBJ2-1; TRBD2 agrees at 7 bases. The sequence derives from a woman aged 55-69 years with COVID-19, enrolled during active disease. The material sequenced was peripheral blood. The CDR3 DNA sequence: TGTGCCAGCAGCTTCAGCGGGATATACAATGAGCAGTTCTTC. This codes for CASSFSGIYNEQFF.